The rows below give T cell receptor beta chains drawn from one sample of a study of T cells in Graves' hyperthyroidism and ophthalmopathy. Using its own MiXCR run on the multiplex PCR reads, TCRdb lists one record per CDR3 protein. The repertoire consists of fewer than 650,000 distinct CDR3 sequences, with around 13% occurring once and the leading ten covering over 11%. Material: blood. These receptors all stem from a woman aged 40 to 50 with Graves' hyperthyroidism. Each CDR3 is given with its conserved first and last residue. Each record gives: V gene, clone size, J gene, D gene, CDR3 protein, CDR3 DNA. The D gene is left open where the match is weak. Clone size is not always given. Where it is, it says once, few, many or a class for expanded clones.

v_gene: TRBV7-3
abundance: few
j_gene: TRBJ2-2
d_gene: TRBD2
CDR3aa: CASSLRTGGPAGELFF
CDR3nt: TGTGCCAGCAGCTTAAGGACGGGAGGTCCAGCCGGGGAGCTGTTTTTT

v_gene: TRBV5-4
abundance: NA
j_gene: TRBJ2-7
d_gene: TRBD2
CDR3aa: CASSPEEREGEQYF
CDR3nt: TGTGCCAGCAGCCCCGAGGAGCGGGAGGGCGAGCAGTACTTC

v_gene: TRBV9
abundance: NA
j_gene: TRBJ2-7
d_gene: TRBD2
CDR3aa: CASSSGSGSWSGQYF
CDR3nt: TGTGCCAGCAGCTCCGGTAGCGGGAGTTGGTCCGGGCAGTACTTC

v_gene: TRBV2
abundance: many
j_gene: TRBJ1-2
d_gene: NA
CDR3aa: CASSAGLSYGYTF
CDR3nt: TGTGCCAGCAGTGCGGGGCTCAGCTATGGCTACACCTTC

v_gene: TRBV20-1
abundance: many
j_gene: TRBJ2-7
d_gene: TRBD2
CDR3aa: CSAYQPGGVDEQYF
CDR3nt: TGCAGTGCTTACCAGCCGGGAGGTGTTGACGAGCAGTACTTC

v_gene: TRBV12-5
abundance: many
j_gene: TRBJ2-1
d_gene: NA
CDR3aa: CASGLSLGSGIMNEQFF
CDR3nt: TGTGCTAGTGGTTTGTCTCTCGGCTCAGGAATTATGAATGAGCAGTTCTTC

v_gene: TRBV28
abundance: NA
j_gene: TRBJ1-2
d_gene: NA
CDR3aa: CASSQGTPLDDGYTF
CDR3nt: TGTGCCAGCAGTCAAGGGACACCCCTTGACGATGGCTACACCTTC

v_gene: TRBV10-2
abundance: NA
j_gene: TRBJ2-3
d_gene: NA
CDR3aa: CASSDFEGRTDTQYF
CDR3nt: TGCGCCAGCAGTGATTTTGAGGGCCGGACAGATACGCAGTATTTT

v_gene: TRBV11-2
abundance: few
j_gene: TRBJ2-7
d_gene: NA
CDR3aa: CATSIGAHEQYF
CDR3nt: TGTGCCACTTCGATAGGGGCCCACGAGCAGTACTTC

v_gene: TRBV5-8
abundance: many
j_gene: TRBJ2-3
d_gene: TRBD1
CDR3aa: CASSLASGGYADTQYF
CDR3nt: TGTGCCAGCAGCTTGGCCTCAGGGGGCTACGCAGATACGCAGTATTTT

v_gene: TRBV25-1
abundance: many
j_gene: TRBJ2-1
d_gene: NA
CDR3aa: CASSESGQSADNEQFF
CDR3nt: TGTGCCAGCAGTGAATCCGGACAGTCCGCTGACAATGAGCAGTTCTTC

v_gene: TRBV7-2
abundance: many
j_gene: TRBJ1-2
d_gene: TRBD1
CDR3aa: CASSLSGTGENGYTF
CDR3nt: TGTGCCAGCAGCTTAAGCGGGACAGGGGAAAATGGCTACACCTTC

v_gene: TRBV7-2
abundance: few
j_gene: TRBJ1-5
d_gene: NA
CDR3aa: CASSLVRDSNQPQHF
CDR3nt: TGTGCCAGCAGCTTAGTGAGGGATAGCAATCAGCCCCAGCATTTT

v_gene: TRBV28
abundance: many
j_gene: TRBJ2-3
d_gene: NA
CDR3aa: CASRSTDTQYF
CDR3nt: TGTGCCAGCAGAAGCACAGATACGCAGTATTTT

v_gene: TRBV5-1
abundance: many
j_gene: TRBJ2-7
d_gene: NA
CDR3aa: CASSSSWTVSYEQYF
CDR3nt: TGCGCCAGCAGCTCTTCTTGGACAGTCTCCTACGAGCAGTACTTC

v_gene: TRBV2
abundance: NA
j_gene: TRBJ2-3
d_gene: NA
CDR3aa: CASIVSTDTQYF
CDR3nt: TGTGCCAGCATCGTCAGCACCGATACGCAGTATTTT

v_gene: TRBV2
abundance: many
j_gene: TRBJ2-7
d_gene: NA
CDR3aa: CARGPDQHGEQYF
CDR3nt: TGTGCCAGGGGACCGGACCAACACGGGGAGCAGTACTTC